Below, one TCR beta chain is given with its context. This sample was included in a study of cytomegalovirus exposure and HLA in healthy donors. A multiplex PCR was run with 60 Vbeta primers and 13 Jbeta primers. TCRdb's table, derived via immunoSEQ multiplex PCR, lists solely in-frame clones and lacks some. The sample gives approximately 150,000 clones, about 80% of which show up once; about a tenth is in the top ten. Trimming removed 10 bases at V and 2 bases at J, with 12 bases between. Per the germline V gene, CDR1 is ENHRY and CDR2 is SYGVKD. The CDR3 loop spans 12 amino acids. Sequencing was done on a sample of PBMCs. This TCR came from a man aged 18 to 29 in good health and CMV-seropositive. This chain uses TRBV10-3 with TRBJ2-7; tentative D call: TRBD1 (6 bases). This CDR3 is CASGRDTYEQYF. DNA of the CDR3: TGTGCCAGCGGCCGGGACACCTACGAGCAGTACTTC.